One and the same sample provided the 32 T cell receptor beta chains below, sequenced in a study of T cell responses to AZD1222 COVID-19 vaccine. Produced via immunoSEQ multiplex PCR; TCRdb's table is partial and in-frame only. The repertoire holds almost 70,000 clones, over 80% seen once, with roughly 23% in the top ten. The sequenced sample was peripheral blood, obtained 28 days after the second AZD1222 dose. The origin of the receptors is an adult who received the AZD1222 COVID-19 vaccine.

The chain uses TRBV5-1 and TRBJ2-5; D is uncertain. The V and J ends lost 0 bases and 5 bases respectively, with 14 bases between them. Looked up from germline, CDR1 is SGHRS and CDR2 is YFSETQ. CDR3 length equals 15 residues. The CDR3 region has the DNA TGCGCCAGCAGCTTGGGGGATCGGGTTGGGGAGACCCAGTACTTC. Its protein is CASSLGDRVGETQYF.

The V and J genes are TRBV19 and TRBJ1-5; D call uncertain. The CDR3 contains 13 residues. Trimming took off 6 bases at V and 7 bases at J, with 13 bases between the two ends. From germline, CDR1 is LNHDA and CDR2 SQIVND (reference sequence). CDR3: CASSPTLKQPQHF. DNA of the CDR3: TGTGCCAGTAGCCCGACACTGAAGCAGCCCCAGCATTTT.

This rearrangement joins TRBV7-2 to TRBJ1-1; D is possibly TRBD1 (5 bases). CDR3 length: 14 amino acids. Germline-derived CDR1 and CDR2 are SGHTA and FQGNSA. V gave up 5 bases and J gave up 1 base, with 11 bases separating them. CDR3 sequence reads: CASSPVGGNTEAFF. Written as DNA, the CDR3 is TGTGCCAGCAGCCCCGTCGGGGGGAACACTGAAGCTTTCTTT.

The CDR3: CASSLEEGIYGYTF. The CDR3 bases are TGTGCCAGCAGCTTGGAGGAAGGGATCTATGGCTACACCTTC. This chain connects TRBV5-5 to TRBJ1-2; D is undetermined. With 0 bases removed from V and 4 bases from J, the gap between germline ends came to 10 bases. Germline V gives CDR1 SGHKS, CDR2 YYEKEE (reference sequence). The CDR3 is 14 residues long.

The chain couples TRBV5-5 to TRBJ1-5; D is perhaps TRBD1 (6 bases). The V and J ends lost 4 bases and 0 bases respectively, with 14 bases between them. This CDR3 region has 16 residues. CDR1 and CDR2 (germline): SGHKS, YYEKEE (reference sequence). The CDR3 region is CASSPYQGRSNQPQHF. CDR3 coding DNA: TGTGCCAGCAGCCCTTACCAGGGGCGTAGCAATCAGCCCCAGCATTTT.

The V and J genes are TRBV19 and TRBJ1-1, with TRBD1 matching 7 bases. The CDR3 has 14 residues. V shed 4 bases and J 4 bases; nucleotides not matched to a gene: 6. CDR1 LNHDA and CDR2 SQIVND come from the germline V gene (reference sequence). CDR3 residues: CASSTLTGRTEAFF. The CDR3 DNA sequence: TGTGCCAGTAGTACCCTGACAGGGCGCACTGAAGCTTTCTTT.

Here the CDR3 reads CASSESGAVLYNEQFF. The CDR3 DNA sequence: TGCGCCAGCAGTGAGTCCGGGGCGGTCCTCTACAATGAGCAGTTCTTC. V gene TRBV10-1 combines with J gene TRBJ2-1; either TRBD1 or TRBD2 may fit D (5 bases each). There are 16 residues in the CDR3. Germline values: CDR1 WNHNN, CDR2 SYGVQD (reference sequence). Trimming took 0 bases from V and 3 from J, leaving 12 bases between them.

The CDR3 DNA follows: TGTGCCAGCAGCCAAGATCTCAAGACTGGTTCGCTGTTCTTC. It codes for CASSQDLKTGSLFF. This rearrangement joins TRBV3-1 (or the pseudogene TRBV3-2) to TRBJ2-1; no clear D gene. The CDR3 has 14 residues. Trimming removed 0 bases from V and 15 bases from J, with 18 bases in between. Germline-derived CDR1 and CDR2 are LGHDT and YNNKEL (reference sequence).

The chain combines TRBV30 with TRBJ2-7; 7 bases are shared with TRBD2. Germline trimming cut 2 bases from V and 9 bases from J; bases unmatched to any gene: 10. Germline loops: CDR1 GTSNPN, CDR2 SVGIG (reference sequence). CDR3 length: 13 residues. The CDR3: CAWSMGGRSVQYF. The CDR3 region has the DNA TGTGCCTGGAGTATGGGAGGGAGAAGTGTGCAGTACTTC.

This chain joins TRBV6-5 and TRBJ1-4; TRBD1 aligns across 9 bases. V was clipped by 6 bases and J by 8 bases; unmatched bases: 10. Germline CDR1 is MNHEY and CDR2 is SVGAGI. This CDR3 is 15 amino acids long. The chain's CDR3 is CASSLGQGFREKLFF. DNA of the CDR3: TGTGCCAGCAGCCTGGGACAGGGATTTCGGGAAAAACTGTTTTTT.

The table lists this clone with a few counts. The rearrangement links TRBV7-9 to TRBJ2-7, with 9 bases that match TRBD1. The germline V gene encodes CDR1 SEHNR and CDR2 FQNEAQ (reference sequence). Germline trimming cut 5 bases from V and 5 bases from J; bases unmatched to any gene: 10. There are 15 residues in the CDR3. CDR3 amino acids: CASSHLQGAPHEQYF. CDR3 bases: TGTGCCAGCAGCCATCTACAGGGGGCTCCCCACGAGCAGTACTTC. The full variable domain, with the rest looked up from reference TRBV7-9 and TRBJ2-7, is DTGVSQNPRHKITKRGQNVTFRCDPISEHNRLYWYRQTLGQGPEFLTYFQNEAQLEKSRLLSDRFSAERPKGSFSTLEIQRTEQGDSAMYLCASSHLQGAPHEQYFGPGTRLTVT.

This chain links TRBV11-3 with TRBJ1-3; D is perhaps TRBD1 (5 bases). The CDR3 has 14 amino acids. With 3 bases removed from V and 4 bases from J, the gap between germline ends came to 10 bases. Germline CDR1 and CDR2: SGHNT and YENEEA. CDR3 sequence: CASSFDGTGNTIYF. The CDR3 DNA is TGTGCCAGCAGCTTCGACGGGACGGGAAACACCATATATTTT.

V gene TRBV29-1 combines with J gene TRBJ1-1; D gene unclear. The CDR3 has 14 residues. The germline gives CDR1 SQVTM, CDR2 ANQGSEA. The ends were cut back, 7 bases at V and 5 bases at J, with 20 bases in the middle. CDR3 protein: CSALEAGKRTEAFF. CDR3 bases: TGCAGCGCCCTAGAGGCCGGTAAGAGGACTGAAGCTTTCTTT.

This chain links TRBV19 with TRBJ2-2; D gene ambiguous. The germline CDR1 and CDR2 sequences are LNHDA and SQIVND (reference sequence). V shed 1 base and J shed 0 bases, with 12 bases lying between them. CDR3 length equals 17 residues. The CDR3 loop is CASSIGWAFANTGELFF. In DNA form, the CDR3 reads TGTGCCAGTAGTATAGGTTGGGCGTTCGCGAACACCGGGGAGCTGTTTTTT.

The chain joins TRBV6-6 to TRBJ1-1; weak D call: TRBD1 (5 bases). The CDR3 has 16 amino acids. Trimming took 7 bases from V and 1 from J, leaving 19 bases between them. CDR1 and CDR2 from the germline V gene are MNHNY and SVGAGI (reference sequence). CDR3 bases: TGTGCCAGCACCACGTACGGAACCGGACAGAACACTGAAGCTTTCTTT. It translates to CASTTYGTGQNTEAFF.

The chain couples TRBV21-1 to TRBJ1-5. TRBV21-1 is labeled a pseudogene. The length of the CDR3 is 13 residues. The CDR3 nucleotides read TGTGCCAGCAGCATGCCGGAAGATCAGCCCCAGCATTTT. Translating it yields CASSMPEDQPQHF.

J is TRBJ1-1 and V is TRBV19, with D possibly being TRBD1 (5 bases). This CDR3 comprises 12 residues. Germline V CDR1 and CDR2: LNHDA, SQIVND (reference sequence). The V end lost 8 bases, the J end lost 3 bases, and 10 bases lay between the germline ends. This CDR3 reads CASSWGDTEAFF. CDR3 bases: TGTGCCAGTTCATGGGGGGACACTGAAGCTTTCTTT.

The chain recombines TRBV7-9 with TRBJ2-2; no firm D call. Trimming cost V 3 bases and J 4 bases, with 9 bases left between them. The CDR3 spans 14 residues. Germline values: CDR1 SEHNR, CDR2 FQNEAQ (reference sequence). This CDR3 reads CASSLLGPTGELFF. DNA of the CDR3: TGTGCCAGCAGCTTGTTAGGGCCCACCGGGGAGCTGTTTTTT.

This clone was seen a few times. V is TRBV7-9 and J is TRBJ2-1; TRBD2 aligns across 7 bases. This CDR3 is built from 16 residues. With V trimmed by 3 bases and J by 1 base, 6 bases remained unmatched. Germline V CDR1 and CDR2: SEHNR, FQNEAQ (reference sequence). The CDR3 region is CASSFTPGGSYNEQFF. As DNA, the CDR3 is TGTGCCAGCAGCTTTACCCCGGGGGGTTCCTACAATGAGCAGTTCTTC.

J is TRBJ1-5 and V is TRBV6-6, with 7 bases fitting TRBD1. The CDR3 consists of 15 residues. CDR1 and CDR2 from the germline V gene are MNHNY and SVGAGI (reference sequence). V shed 6 bases, J shed 7 bases, and the junction held 12 bases outside the gene matches. The CDR3 protein is CASSPQGGRWQPQHF. DNA for the CDR3: TGTGCCAGCAGCCCGCAGGGGGGAAGATGGCAGCCCCAGCATTTT.

The chain has TRBV7-9 and TRBJ1-3, with 7 nucleotides matching TRBD1. Germline CDR1 reads SEHNR; CDR2 reads FQNEAQ (reference sequence). Trimming removed 5 bases from V and 4 bases from J; junction bases left unmatched: 5. The CDR3 is 14 amino acids. CDR3: CASSLDRAGNTIYF. The CDR3 bases are TGTGCCAGCAGCCTTGACAGGGCAGGAAACACCATATATTTT.

The chain joins TRBV18 to TRBJ1-6; D is uncertain. The length of the CDR3 is 14 residues. V was trimmed by 5 bases and J by 6 bases, leaving 11 bases between them. CDR1 and CDR2 from the germline V gene are KGHSH and LQKENI. The CDR3: CASSNRQLNSPLHF. The DNA for the CDR3 is TGTGCCAGCTCAAACCGACAACTTAATTCACCCCTCCACTTT.

This chain connects TRBV2 to TRBJ2-7; TRBD2 matches 10 bases. CDR1 SNHLY and CDR2 FYNNEI come from the germline V gene. CDR3 length: 17 residues. After removal of 2 bases from V and 4 bases from J, the junction contained 11 bases not matched to a gene. Here the CDR3 DNA reads TGTGCCAGCAGTGAAAGCGGTCGAGCGGGAGGGAAATACGAGCAGTACTTC. Protein: CASSESGRAGGKYEQYF.

V gene TRBV5-8 combines with J gene TRBJ2-5; TRBD2 agrees at 10 bases. This CDR3 is built from 15 residues. From germline, CDR1 is SGHTS and CDR2 YDEGEE. V shed 4 bases and J 1 base; nucleotides not matched to a gene: 4. Here the CDR3 DNA reads TGTGCCAGCAGCCTCGGACTAGCGGCCCAAGAGACCCAGTACTTC. Amino acid sequence: CASSLGLAAQETQYF.

The genes are TRBV28 and TRBJ1-5; 7 nucleotides match TRBD1. The CDR3 sequence is 14 residues long. Germline loops: CDR1 MDHEN, CDR2 SYDVKM. The V and J ends lost 5 bases and 3 bases, in that order; junction bases with no gene match: 4. As DNA, the CDR3 is TGTGCCAGCAGTATAGGACAGGACAATCAGCCCCAGCATTTT. Its translation: CASSIGQDNQPQHF.

The rearrangement uses TRBV27 and TRBJ1-2; TRBD1 aligns across 10 bases. The CDR3 is 13 amino acids. Unmatched junction bases numbered 6, after V lost 6 bases and J lost 8 bases. CDR1 is MNHEY, CDR2 SMNVEV, per germline (reference sequence). CDR3 in amino acids: CASSLTGGVGYTF. For the CDR3, the DNA is TGTGCCAGCAGCCTGACAGGGGGCGTCGGCTACACCTTC.

Of note for this clone: The junction and the germline gene differ at one end; a read error may be behind it. DNA of the CDR3: TGTGCCAGCAGCATTGGACAGGTGTACGAGCAGTACTTT. Protein: CASSIGQVYEQYF. The J gene is TRBJ2-7, the V gene TRBV7-9; 7 positions agree with TRBD1. The CDR3 has 13 residues. Germline V gene sequence: CDR1 SEHNR, CDR2 FQNEAQ (reference sequence).

As to this clone: It is likely a read error, because the conserved phenylalanine at the end of the CDR3 is missing. The DNA is left out, because the CDR3 cannot be placed on it with certainty; the CDR3 is given as TCRdb lists it. The rearrangement joins TRBV12-3 or TRBV12-4 to TRBJ1-6. Including both end residues, the CDR3 is 9 amino acids long. Here the CDR3 reads CASSIWDGA.

The chain links TRBV7-9 to TRBJ2-7; D is ambiguous. Deletions cut 0 bases from V and 3 bases from J, with 3 bases between. Germline lookup yields CDR1 SEHNR and CDR2 FQNEAQ (reference sequence). CDR3 length: 12 amino acids. The CDR3 is CASSLADYEQYF. DNA of the CDR3: TGTGCCAGCAGCTTAGCGGACTACGAGCAGTACTTC.

J is TRBJ2-7 and V is TRBV7-9, with no clear D. The V and J ends lost 2 bases and 1 base respectively, with 6 bases between them. Germline V gene lookup returns CDR1 SEHNR and CDR2 FQNEAQ (reference sequence). The CDR3 has 13 residues. CDR3: CASSLTLSYEQYF. In DNA, the CDR3 is TGTGCCAGCAGCTTAACACTTTCCTACGAGCAGTACTTC.

The chain has TRBV3-1 (or the pseudogene TRBV3-2) and TRBJ1-1, with D unresolved. The CDR3 covers 15 residues. The V end lost 5 bases, the J end lost 0 bases, and 13 bases lay between the germline ends. Looked up from germline, CDR1 is LGHDT and CDR2 is YNNKEL (reference sequence). The CDR3 here is CASSTRGSVNTEAFF. The DNA of the CDR3 is TGTGCCAGCAGCACTCGAGGAAGTGTGAACACTGAAGCTTTCTTT.

J is TRBJ1-1 and V is TRBV25-1; no reliable D call. The CDR3 has 16 residues. Germline V gene lookup returns CDR1 MGHDK and CDR2 SYGVNS. V was clipped by 2 bases and J by 0 bases, with 13 bases between them. This chain's CDR3 is CASSELVTSMNTEAFF. CDR3 DNA: TGTGCCAGCAGTGAACTTGTGACGAGTATGAACACTGAAGCTTTCTTT.